The sequence of this T cell receptor beta chain was determined in a study of T cell responses to AZD1222 COVID-19 vaccine listed by TCRdb under 2021. In terms of the full investigation: A total of 230 or so trial participants underwent TCR sequencing, of whom some 210 received two doses of AZD1222 and about 25 received two doses of the MenACWY control vaccine. Trial participants were enrolled into age subgroups of 18-55, 56-69 and 70-plus years, which contained roughly 140, 27 and 60 TCR-sequenced participants, respectively.

Points the paper makes about the study in general: Conclusions about previously exposed vaccinees are limited, since just a handful of AZD1222 recipients were seropositive for SARS-CoV-2 at baseline. The whole spike protein was spanned by vaccine-associated CD4 TCRs, and dominant responses were seen in regions 160-218 and 743-854. The 56-69-year group was small, and its depth increase did not reach significance, likely because of low power. Because no samples from the day 14 peak response were available, repertoires could be characterized only after the peak T cell response. Participants were mostly white British, with more females than males. The authors suggested clonal diversity may have been underestimated. Reportedly, close to half of the unique spike-specific TCRs recognized epitopes lying outside the regions that are mutated in the B.1.351 and B.1.1.7 variants. A significant rise in spike-specific TCR breadth and depth was observed after two AZD1222 doses relative to day 0 and relative to MenACWY recipients.

CDR1 and CDR2 (SGHTS, YDEGEE) derive from the germline V gene. Including cysteine and phenylalanine, the CDR3 has 17 amino acids. The CDR3 DNA has 51 bases and is translated from base 1. Between the V and J ends, shortened by 4 bases and 4 bases respectively, the junction contains 23 bases. According to the study, the label for this sample's time point signals: about 28 days (+/-7) after the second vaccine dose. AZD1222 recipients with second doses at about 4 weeks or about 12 weeks were pooled, because spike-specific TCR depth and breadth did not differ between schedules. Vaccinee samples came from UK trials COV001 and COV002, including a single-blind randomized controlled phase 2/3 trial of AZD1222 (ChAdOx1 nCoV-19) in healthy adults. For TCRbeta chain sequencing, PBMC samples were collected from trial participants at day 0 and at day 28 after the second dose. Remarks on this clone: This receptor's antigen is unknown. No clone much larger than this one lies a single base away; base qualities are absent.

The CDR3 regions of human TCRbeta chains were analyzed by immunosequencing. The study's own analysis went as follows. Repertoire TCRs were matched against a reference library of SARS-CoV-2-specific TCRs generated with the MIRA antigen-specificity platform. Breadth meant the fraction of unique TCRs that were SARS-CoV-2-associated, whereas depth meant the fraction of total T cells that were SARS-CoV-2-associated. Using the MIRA data, every spike-specific TCR was mapped to the spike region that the TCR reacted to and assigned to either a CD4 or a CD8 class. Log10-transformed breadth and depth values were compared by one-way ANOVA with Sidak's multiple comparisons tests. Here the immuneACCESS table is served through TCRdb, limited to in-frame sequences with V and J called. Missing clones are a known gap in these copies; in checked studies unresolved V genes cover under half, and the rest lacks a known reason. That table furnishes V, J and clone size, whereas the DNA furnished D and trimming. The sample has 90,000 to 95,000 clones on record, around 87% of them singletons. 9.5% to 13% of the sample is held by the ten biggest clonotypes.

The rearrangement combines TRBV5-8 with TRBJ1-1; the D gene remains uncertain. The receptor's source is an adult who received the AZD1222 COVID-19 vaccine. The source material was peripheral blood, sampled 28 days after the second AZD1222 dose. The nucleotide sequence is TGTGCCAGCAGCCCTAGACCCGGGCTTGGCCCCGGCACTGAAGCTTTCTTT. Its translation reads: CASSPRPGLGPGTEAFF.